This note documents a single T cell receptor (beta chain) sequence. Its antigen is not yet known. Base qualities are not at hand, and no much larger clone is one base apart. This record comes from a study of T cell responses to AZD1222 COVID-19 vaccine (dated by TCRdb to about 2021). Describing the broader study: Because spike-specific TCR depth and breadth did not differ between the two schedules, AZD1222 recipients who got a second dose at roughly 4 weeks were pooled with those who got a second dose at roughly 12 weeks. A total of 230 to 250 trial participants underwent TCR sequencing, of whom more than 200 had received two doses of AZD1222 and around 25 had received two doses of the MenACWY control vaccine. Trial participants were enrolled into age subgroups of 18-55, 56-69 and 70-plus years, which contained 148, 28 and 57 TCR-sequenced participants, respectively. Results and caveats for the whole study, not just this receptor: Reportedly, almost half of the unique spike-specific TCRs recognized epitopes lying outside the regions that are mutated in the B.1.351 and B.1.1.7 variants. CD4 TCRs associated with the vaccine covered the entire spike protein, and the dominant responses were in regions 160-218 and 743-854. Participants were mostly white British and included more females than males, and it was suggested by the authors that clonal diversity may have been underestimated. In the small 56-69-year group, the increase in depth fell short of significance, most likely because of low power. A significant rise in spike-specific TCR breadth and depth was observed after two AZD1222 doses relative to day 0 and relative to MenACWY recipients. Because no day 14 peak-response samples were available, repertoires were characterized only after the peak T cell response. Conclusions about previously exposed vaccinees were limited because only six AZD1222 recipients were SARS-CoV-2 seropositive at baseline.

The CDR3 regions of human TCRbeta chains were analyzed by immunosequencing. Per the original workflow: Repertoire TCRs were checked for matches against a reference library of SARS-CoV-2-specific TCRs that had been generated using the MIRA antigen-specificity platform. Breadth meant the fraction of unique TCRs that were SARS-CoV-2-associated, whereas depth meant the fraction of total T cells that were SARS-CoV-2-associated. Using the MIRA data, each spike-specific TCR was assigned both to the spike region to which the TCR was reactive and to a CD4 or CD8 class. Log10-transformed breadth and depth values were compared by one-way ANOVA with Sidak's multiple comparisons tests. This is the immuneACCESS table as TCRdb keeps it, with only in-frame sequences that have V and J called. A part of the clones is gone; compared with another copy, unresolved V genes explain less than half, and the rest is unexplained. V and J calls and clone size are as listed in that table; D and trimming were resolved from the DNA. The sample table shows about 97,000 clones, and nearly 90% are seen once. The ten largest clonotypes hold 2.8% of the sample.

Interpreted using the paper, the time point label stands for: baseline before first vaccination. Samples from vaccinated people were obtained from the UK trials COV001 and COV002, which included a single-blind randomized controlled phase 2/3 trial of AZD1222 (ChAdOx1 nCoV-19) in healthy adults. For TCRbeta chain sequencing, PBMC samples were collected from trial participants at day 0 and at day 28 after the second dose. Here the sequenced sample was peripheral blood, taken on day 0 of AZD1222 vaccination. This sequence originates from an adult in good health.

CDR3 loop: CASSVGTATEKLFF. DNA sequence: TGCGCCAGCAGCGTCGGGACCGCAACCGAAAAACTGTTTTTT. The sequence links TRBV5-1 to TRBJ1-4, and possibly TRBD1, on 5 matching bases. The CDR3 measures 14 amino acids from cysteine to phenylalanine. The DNA shown is the 42-base CDR3, in frame from base 1. CDR1 and CDR2 were assigned from the germline V gene as SGHRS and YFSETQ. V is shortened by 4 bases, J by 8 bases, and the region joining them spans 15 bases.